One T cell receptor beta chain is described in this entry. The sample is drawn from a study of blood T cell repertoires in COVID-19. On the study more broadly: There were acute and convalescent COVID-19 samples, and they came from the United States, Italy and Spain.

Authors' methods: From reference gene primer amplification, estimates of nucleated cell counts were derived. Some clones are missing from TCRdb's copy, which holds only in-frame ones; the method was immunoSEQ multiplex PCR. V and J calls plus clone size are reproduced from that table; the DNA served to infer D and trimming. Of hundreds of thousands of clones in the sample, 80% to 90% were seen once. The receptor was derived from a woman aged 25 to 39 with active or convalescent COVID-19. Source material: peripheral blood.

CDR3 sequence reads: CASSSTPAGNTEAFF. CDR3 sequence (DNA): TGTGCCAGCAGCTCTACCCCGGCAGGGAACACTGAAGCTTTCTTT. V gene TRBV7-9 combines with J gene TRBJ1-1; D remains ambiguous. The germline V gene encodes CDR1 SEHNR and CDR2 FQNEAQ (reference sequence). The ends were cut back, 4 bases at V and 1 base at J, with 13 bases in the middle. The CDR3 extends over 15 amino acids.